The 21 T cell receptor beta chains below were found in one sample sequenced in a study of blood T cell repertoires in COVID-19. Clones were sequenced by immunoSEQ multiplex PCR, and TCRdb holds only the in-frame ones, with some missing. This table holds 150,000 to 180,000 clones, about 85% found once. The sequenced material came from peripheral blood. These TCRs come from a man aged 55 to 70 with COVID-19, enrolled during active disease.

This clone was counted a single time. The rearrangement uses TRBV2 and TRBJ1-1; TRBD1 aligns across 8 bases. Germline V gene lookup returns CDR1 SNHLY and CDR2 FYNNEI. J lost 5 bases, V lost 3 bases, and 8 bases had no gene match. The CDR3 has 15 amino acids. The chain's CDR3 is CASSDWTGIGTEAFF. The CDR3 DNA reads TGTGCCAGCAGTGATTGGACAGGGATAGGGACTGAAGCTTTCTTT.

The chain combines TRBV5-1 with TRBJ2-1, with 8 bases identical to TRBD2. The junction had 6 bases not matched to a gene; V was cut back by 3 bases and J by 4 bases. The CDR3 is 15 amino acids. Germline V gene lookup returns CDR1 SGHRS and CDR2 YFSETQ. In DNA form, the CDR3 reads TGCGCCAGCAGCTCCGGACTAGCAGATTACAATGAGCAGTTCTTC. Amino acids: CASSSGLADYNEQFF.

The chain employs TRBV3-1 (or the pseudogene TRBV3-2) and TRBJ2-7, with 10 positions matching TRBD2. The trim removed 2 bases at V and 3 bases at J, leaving 4 bases unmatched. Germline values: CDR1 LGHDT, CDR2 YNNKEL (reference sequence). The CDR3 sequence is 15 residues long. The CDR3 DNA reads TGTGCCAGCAGCCAACAAGCGGGAGGGCGCTACGAGCAGTACTTC. Residues: CASSQQAGGRYEQYF.

This clone has only one observation. The chain joins TRBV6-5 to TRBJ1-6; D perhaps matches TRBD1 (5 bases). V dropped 8 bases and J dropped 9 bases, with 17 bases sitting between them. Germline assignment: CDR1 MNHEY and CDR2 SVGAGI. The CDR3 runs 14 residues. In DNA, the CDR3 is TGTGCCAGCCGGGACTTTGCGATCAGTTCACCCCTCCACTTT. This encodes CASRDFAISSPLHF.

This clone was found many times. The chain has TRBV5-6 and TRBJ2-7; 7 bases align to TRBD2. Trimming at V came to 4 bases and at J to 2 bases, leaving 6 bases not matched to a gene. Germline assignment: CDR1 SGHDT and CDR2 YYEEEE. The CDR3 is 14 residues long. CDR3 sequence (DNA): TGTGCCAGCAGCGGGAGGGACGTCGCCTACGAGCAGTACTTC. This sequence encodes CASSGRDVAYEQYF.

The chain employs TRBV4-2 and TRBJ2-7, with a weak D call TRBD2 (6 bases). This CDR3 spans 15 amino acids. In germline, CDR1 is LGHNA, CDR2 YNFKEQ. Trimming shortened V by 3 bases and J by 6 bases, and 18 bases separated the two germline ends. The CDR3 nucleotides are TGTGCCAGCAGCCAGGAGGGAACGGTGCCGGCCGAGCAGTACTTC. Its translation: CASSQEGTVPAEQYF.

The rearrangement uses TRBV5-7 and TRBJ1-5, with 9 nucleotides matching TRBD1. TRBV5-7 is noted as an ORF with a role that remains uncertain. The length of the CDR3 is 16 residues. The ends lost 5 bases at V and 6 bases at J; junction bases unmatched: 12. CDR3 bases: TGTGCCAGCAGTCGAAGGACAGGGGTCTTCAGTCAGCCCCAGCATTTT. It specifies CASSRRTGVFSQPQHF.

The chain joins TRBV4-1 to TRBJ2-7; the D gene is possibly TRBD1 (6 bases). This CDR3 region has 18 residues. The V gene lost 0 bases and the J gene lost 2 bases, with 20 bases spanning the gap. Germline CDR1 and CDR2: MGHRA and YSYEKL. This chain's CDR3 is CASSQDAPTGGTTYEQYF. CDR3 DNA: TGCGCCAGCAGCCAAGATGCCCCGACAGGTGGGACGACCTACGAGCAGTACTTC.

With respect to this clone: At the DNA level, this CDR3 is encoded by other sequences in the same sample as well. V is TRBV19 and J is TRBJ2-3, with 10 bases fitting TRBD2. Trimming took 6 bases from V and 2 from J; bases not matched to a gene: 2. This CDR3 has 14 amino acids. Germline V lookup: CDR1 LNHDA, CDR2 SQIVND (reference sequence). DNA for the CDR3: TGTGCCAGTAGCCTAGCGGGGGTCACAGATACGCAGTATTTT. Translation gives CASSLAGVTDTQYF.

This chain links TRBV6-5 with TRBJ1-2; TRBD1 is a possible D gene (5 bases). Germline V gene data show CDR1 as MNHEY and CDR2 as SVGAGI. This CDR3 comprises 16 residues. V lost 0 bases to trimming and J lost 8 bases, with 19 bases between them. In DNA, the CDR3 is TGTGCCAGCAGTTACTCGACCCAGGGAAAGAGGAACGGCTACACCTTC. Amino acids: CASSYSTQGKRNGYTF.

The rearrangement uses TRBV28 and TRBJ1-2; D is undetermined. Germline-derived CDR1 and CDR2 are MDHEN and SYDVKM. V was cut by 5 bases and J by 4 bases, with 8 bases left in between. CDR3 length: 12 residues. CDR3 DNA sequence: TGTGCCAGCAGTGCGGTCTCCTATGGCTACACCTTC. Protein product: CASSAVSYGYTF.

DNA of the CDR3: TGCGCCAGCAGCCAAGAACAGGACAGGTCTAGACTGTTTTTT. It translates to CASSQEQDRSRLFF. The V and J genes are TRBV4-3 and TRBJ1-4; 7 bases match TRBD1. Germline CDR1 and CDR2: LGHNA and YSLEER. V dropped 0 bases and J dropped 13; count of bases not matched to a gene: 8. This CDR3 region has 14 residues.

There are a few counts of this clone. The rearrangement links TRBV27 to TRBJ1-6; D gene uncertain. Germline-derived CDR1 and CDR2 are MNHEY and SMNVEV (reference sequence). V was cut by 6 bases and J by 8 bases, with 17 bases left in between. This CDR3 is 15 amino acids long. The CDR3 here is CASRPTAGADSPLHF. CDR3 DNA sequence: TGTGCCAGCAGGCCGACCGCGGGTGCGGATTCACCCCTCCACTTT.

DNA for the CDR3: TGTGCCAGCAGCCCACCTGGGGGAGGGAATTGGGCGAGCACTGAAGCTTTCTTT. Protein: CASSPPGGGNWASTEAFF. This chain links TRBV4-2 with TRBJ1-1; D is possibly TRBD1 (5 bases). Trimming took 4 bases from V and 4 from J, leaving 25 bases between them. This CDR3 spans 18 amino acids. Germline V gene sequence: CDR1 LGHNA, CDR2 YNFKEQ.

The chain has TRBV7-2 and TRBJ2-1, with 7 bases aligning to TRBD1. CDR3 length equals 17 residues. CDR1 and CDR2 from the germline V gene are SGHTA and FQGNSA. The V and J ends lost 1 base and 3 bases, in that order; junction bases with no gene match: 9. The CDR3: CASSLGTGGRYYNEQFF. The CDR3 DNA follows: TGTGCCAGCAGCTTAGGGACAGGTGGAAGGTACTACAATGAGCAGTTCTTC.

This sequence joins TRBV28 and TRBJ1-1; possibly TRBD1 for D (5 bases). This CDR3 is 12 amino acids long. Germline CDR1 reads MDHEN; CDR2 reads SYDVKM. The ends were cut back, 9 bases at V and 0 bases at J, with 8 bases in the middle. The CDR3, as DNA: TGTGCCAGTAGGACACTGAACACTGAAGCTTTCTTT. Amino acid sequence: CASRTLNTEAFF.

Notes on this clone: Germline is not matched at one junction end, which may reflect a read error. This chain joins TRBV4-2 and TRBJ1-4; 8 bases line up with TRBD1. This CDR3 region has 16 residues. CDR1 is LGHNA and CDR2 is YNFKEQ in the germline V gene. CDR3 nucleotide sequence: TGTGCCAGCAGCCAAGATCCGGACAGGGCTAAAGAAAAACTGTTTTTT. As protein: CASSQDPDRAKEKLFF.

The V call is TRBV5-4, the J call TRBJ2-7, with 10 bases aligning to TRBD2. Germline CDR1 reads SGHNT; CDR2 reads YYREEE (reference sequence). Trimming took 5 bases from V and 2 from J; bases not matched to a gene: 7. The CDR3 is made up of 15 amino acids. The CDR3 sequence: CASSTTAGGPYEQYF. CDR3 nucleotides: TGTGCCAGCAGTACGACAGCGGGAGGGCCCTACGAGCAGTACTTC.

This clone was seen only a few times. The chain joins TRBV5-5 to TRBJ1-2; 10 bases fit TRBD1. Germline values: CDR1 SGHKS, CDR2 YYEKEE (reference sequence). There are 15 residues in the CDR3. The ends lost 4 bases at V and 6 bases at J; junction bases unmatched: 9. DNA of the CDR3: TGTGCCAGCAGCGGAAGACAGGGGGCGGGTGATGGCTACACCTTC. Residues: CASSGRQGAGDGYTF. The variable domain in full, completed from reference TRBV5-5 and TRBJ1-2, reads DAGVTQSPTHLIKTRGQQVTLRCSPISGHKSVSWYQQVLGQGPQFIFQYYEKEERGRGNFPDRFSARQFPNYSSELNVNALLLGDSALYLCASSGRQGAGDGYTFGSGTRLTVV.

The chain is built from TRBV7-9 and TRBJ2-7, with D uncertain. Germline V gives CDR1 SEHNR, CDR2 FQNEAQ (reference sequence). This CDR3 has 14 residues. The V end lost 1 base, the J end lost 6 bases, and 13 bases lay between the germline ends. CDR3 sequence reads: CASSLDPPSSEQYF. The CDR3 DNA follows: TGTGCCAGCAGCTTAGACCCCCCGTCGAGCGAGCAGTACTTC.

The chain has TRBV9 and TRBJ1-2; 7 bases are shared with TRBD1. CDR3 length: 15 residues. Germline V gene lookup returns CDR1 SGDLS and CDR2 YYNGEE. V lost 4 bases and J lost 0; bases outside the gene matches: 6. The CDR3 bases are TGTGCCAGCAGCCCGGGGACAGTTCCTAACTATGGCTACACCTTC. Translation gives CASSPGTVPNYGYTF.